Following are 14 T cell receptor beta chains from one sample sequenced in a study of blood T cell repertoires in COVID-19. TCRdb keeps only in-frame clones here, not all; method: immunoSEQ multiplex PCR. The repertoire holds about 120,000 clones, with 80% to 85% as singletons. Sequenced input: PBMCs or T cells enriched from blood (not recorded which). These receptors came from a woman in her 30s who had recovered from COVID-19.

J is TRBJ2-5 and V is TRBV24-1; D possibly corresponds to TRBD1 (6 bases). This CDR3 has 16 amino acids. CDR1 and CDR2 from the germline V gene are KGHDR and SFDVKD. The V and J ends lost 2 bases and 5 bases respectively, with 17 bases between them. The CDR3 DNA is TGTGCCACCAGTGATTGGACAGAGAGTATCGAGGAGACCCAGTACTTC. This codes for CATSDWTESIEETQYF.

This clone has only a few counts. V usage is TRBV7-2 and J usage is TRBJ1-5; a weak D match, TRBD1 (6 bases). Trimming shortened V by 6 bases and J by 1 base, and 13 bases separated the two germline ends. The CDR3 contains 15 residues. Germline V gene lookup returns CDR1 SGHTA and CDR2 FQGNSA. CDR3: CASRPTGGSNQPQHF. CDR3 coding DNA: TGTGCCAGCAGGCCGACAGGCGGGAGCAATCAGCCCCAGCATTTT.

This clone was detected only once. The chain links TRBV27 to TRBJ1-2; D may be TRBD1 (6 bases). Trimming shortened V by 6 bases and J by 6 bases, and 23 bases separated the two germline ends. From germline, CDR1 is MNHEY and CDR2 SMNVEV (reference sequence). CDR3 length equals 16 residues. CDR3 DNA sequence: TGTGCCAGCAGCTCCGCGACACGCCGATCAGGGGATGGCTACACCTTC. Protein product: CASSSATRRSGDGYTF.

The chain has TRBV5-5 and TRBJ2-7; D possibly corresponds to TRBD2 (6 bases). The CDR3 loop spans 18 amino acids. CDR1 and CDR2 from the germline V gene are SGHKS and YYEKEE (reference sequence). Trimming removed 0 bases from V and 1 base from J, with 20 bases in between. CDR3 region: CASSLAEWIAEPSYEQYF. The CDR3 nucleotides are TGTGCCAGCAGCTTGGCCGAGTGGATAGCGGAACCGTCCTACGAGCAGTACTTC. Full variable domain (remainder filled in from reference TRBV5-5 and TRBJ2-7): DAGVTQSPTHLIKTRGQQVTLRCSPISGHKSVSWYQQVLGQGPQFIFQYYEKEERGRGNFPDRFSARQFPNYSSELNVNALLLGDSALYLCASSLAEWIAEPSYEQYFGPGTRLTVT.

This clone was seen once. CDR3 loop: CASSDGGQNTGELFF. For the CDR3, the DNA is TGTGCCAGCAGTGACGGGGGCCAGAACACCGGGGAGCTGTTTTTT. The chain is built from TRBV6-4 and TRBJ2-2; possibly TRBD1 for D (6 bases). This CDR3 is 15 amino acids long. The V and J ends lost 2 bases and 1 base respectively, with 8 bases between them. CDR1 is MRHNA, CDR2 SNTAGT, per germline.

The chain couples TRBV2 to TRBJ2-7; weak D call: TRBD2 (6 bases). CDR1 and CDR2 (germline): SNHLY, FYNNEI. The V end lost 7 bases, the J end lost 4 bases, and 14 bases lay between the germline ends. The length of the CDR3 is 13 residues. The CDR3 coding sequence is TGTGCCAGCACGCCGGGAGCGACTTACGAGCAGTACTTC. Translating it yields CASTPGATYEQYF.

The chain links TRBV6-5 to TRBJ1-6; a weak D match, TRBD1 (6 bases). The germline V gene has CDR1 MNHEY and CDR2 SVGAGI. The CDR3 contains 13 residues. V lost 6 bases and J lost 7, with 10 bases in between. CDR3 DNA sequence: TGTGCCAGCAGCGGACAGAAAAATTCACCCCTCCACTTT. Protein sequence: CASSGQKNSPLHF.

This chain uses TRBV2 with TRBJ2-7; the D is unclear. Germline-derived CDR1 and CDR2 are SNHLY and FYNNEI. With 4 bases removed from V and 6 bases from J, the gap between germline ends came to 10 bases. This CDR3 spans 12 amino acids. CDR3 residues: CASSVNSPEQYF. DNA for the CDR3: TGTGCCAGCAGTGTGAACAGCCCCGAGCAGTACTTC.

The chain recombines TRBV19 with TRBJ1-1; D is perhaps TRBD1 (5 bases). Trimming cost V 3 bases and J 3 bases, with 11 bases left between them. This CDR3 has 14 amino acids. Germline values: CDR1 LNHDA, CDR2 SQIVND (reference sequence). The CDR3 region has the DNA TGTGCCAGTAGTATTTCGACAGTTGACACTGAAGCTTTCTTT. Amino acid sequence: CASSISTVDTEAFF.

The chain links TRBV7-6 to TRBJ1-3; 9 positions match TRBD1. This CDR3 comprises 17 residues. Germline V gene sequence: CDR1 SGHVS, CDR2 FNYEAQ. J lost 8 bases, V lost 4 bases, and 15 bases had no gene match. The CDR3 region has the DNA TGTGCCAGCAGCTCGAGTCCCGGGACAGGGACCGGAGACACCATATATTTT. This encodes CASSSSPGTGTGDTIYF.

The CDR3 spells CATSSTDQETQYF. The DNA of the CDR3 is TGTGCCACCAGCAGTACGGACCAAGAGACCCAGTACTTC. J is TRBJ2-5 and V is TRBV15; D remains unclear. Trimming took off 3 bases at V and 0 bases at J, with 5 bases between the two ends. CDR3 length equals 13 residues. Germline CDR1 reads LNHNV; CDR2 reads YYDKDF (reference sequence).

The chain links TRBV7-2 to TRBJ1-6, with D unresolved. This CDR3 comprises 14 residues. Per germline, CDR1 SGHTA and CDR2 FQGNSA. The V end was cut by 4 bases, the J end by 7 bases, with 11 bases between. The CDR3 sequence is CASSSVRGNSPLHF. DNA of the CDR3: TGTGCCAGCAGCTCGGTTCGAGGGAATTCACCCCTCCACTTT.

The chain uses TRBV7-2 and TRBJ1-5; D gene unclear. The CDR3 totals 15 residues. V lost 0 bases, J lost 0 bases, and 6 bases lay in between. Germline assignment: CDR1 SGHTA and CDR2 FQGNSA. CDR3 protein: CASSLAAVSNQPQHF. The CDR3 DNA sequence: TGTGCCAGCAGCTTAGCGGCAGTTAGCAATCAGCCCCAGCATTTT.

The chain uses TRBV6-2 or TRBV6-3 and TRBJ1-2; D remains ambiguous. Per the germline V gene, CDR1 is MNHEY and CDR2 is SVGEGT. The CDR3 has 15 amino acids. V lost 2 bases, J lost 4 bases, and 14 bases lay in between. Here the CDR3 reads CASSYGGDWIYGYTF. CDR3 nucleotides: TGTGCCAGCAGTTACGGCGGGGATTGGATCTATGGCTACACCTTC.